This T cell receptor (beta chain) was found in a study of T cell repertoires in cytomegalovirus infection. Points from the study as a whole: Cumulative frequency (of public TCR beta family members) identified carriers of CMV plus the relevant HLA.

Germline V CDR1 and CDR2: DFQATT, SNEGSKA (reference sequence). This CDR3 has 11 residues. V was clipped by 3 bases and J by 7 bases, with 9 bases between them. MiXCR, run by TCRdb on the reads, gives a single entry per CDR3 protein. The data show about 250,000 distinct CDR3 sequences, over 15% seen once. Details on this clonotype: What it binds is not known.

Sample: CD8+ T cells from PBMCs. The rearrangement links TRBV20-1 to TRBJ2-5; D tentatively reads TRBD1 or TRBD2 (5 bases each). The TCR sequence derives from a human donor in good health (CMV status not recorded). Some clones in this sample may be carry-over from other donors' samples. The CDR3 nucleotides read TGCAGTGCTAGCTTTGGGGGGACCCAGTACTTC. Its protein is CSASFGGTQYF.